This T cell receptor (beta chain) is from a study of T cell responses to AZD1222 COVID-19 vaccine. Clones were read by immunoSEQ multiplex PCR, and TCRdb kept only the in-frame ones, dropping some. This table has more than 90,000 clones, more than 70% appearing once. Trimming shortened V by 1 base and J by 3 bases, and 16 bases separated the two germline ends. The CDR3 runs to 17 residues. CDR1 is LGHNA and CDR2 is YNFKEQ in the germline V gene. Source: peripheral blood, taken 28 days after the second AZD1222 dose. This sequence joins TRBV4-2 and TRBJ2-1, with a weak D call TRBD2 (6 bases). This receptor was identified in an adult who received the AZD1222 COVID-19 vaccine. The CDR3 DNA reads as TGTGCCAGCAGCCAAGTGATCGGGGACTCCCGCTACAATGAGCAGTTCTTC. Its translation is CASSQVIGDSRYNEQFF.